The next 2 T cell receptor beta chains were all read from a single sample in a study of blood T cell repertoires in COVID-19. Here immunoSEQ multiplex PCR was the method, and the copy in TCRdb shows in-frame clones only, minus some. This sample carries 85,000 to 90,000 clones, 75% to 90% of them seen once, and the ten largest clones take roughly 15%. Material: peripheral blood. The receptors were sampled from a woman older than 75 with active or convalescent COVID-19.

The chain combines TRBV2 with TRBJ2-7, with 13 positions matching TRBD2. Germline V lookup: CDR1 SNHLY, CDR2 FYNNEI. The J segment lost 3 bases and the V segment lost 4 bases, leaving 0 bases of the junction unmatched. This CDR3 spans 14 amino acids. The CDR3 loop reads CASSGTSGGYEQYF. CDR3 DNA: TGTGCCAGCAGTGGGACTAGCGGGGGCTACGAGCAGTACTTC.

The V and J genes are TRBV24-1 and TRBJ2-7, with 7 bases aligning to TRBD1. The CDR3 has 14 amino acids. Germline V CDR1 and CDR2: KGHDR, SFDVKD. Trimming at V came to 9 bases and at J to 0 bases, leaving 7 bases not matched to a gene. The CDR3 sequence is CATSKTGSSYEQYF. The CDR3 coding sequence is TGTGCCACCTCCAAGACAGGGAGCTCCTACGAGCAGTACTTC.